This passage covers 8 T cell receptor beta chains from one sample sequenced in a study of read filtering for tumor transcriptome and immune sequencing. Molecular barcoded adaptors covering alpha/delta and beta/gamma chains were used on approximately 400 ng RNA. TCRdb redid the calling of the reads with MiXCR, one entry per CDR3 protein. Among 45,000 to 55,000 distinct CDR3 sequences listed, roughly 18% were seen once. Sample: a population of CD138-negative cells sorted from bone marrow. The receptors originated from a donor aged 40 or older with multiple myeloma.

The chain couples TRBV24-1 to TRBJ2-2; either TRBD1 or TRBD2 may fit D (5 bases each). Per germline, CDR1 KGHDR and CDR2 SFDVKD. The CDR3 runs to 16 residues. V shed 2 bases and J shed 1 base, with 10 bases lying between them. CDR3: CATSDSGTGNTGELFF. As DNA, the CDR3 is TGTGCCACCAGTGATTCCGGGACGGGGAACACCGGGGAGCTGTTTTTT.

The V and J genes are TRBV5-4 and TRBJ2-1, with 7 bases fitting TRBD1. The CDR3 length is 15 residues. Germline CDR1 reads SGHNT; CDR2 reads YYREEE (reference sequence). J was trimmed by 0 bases and V by 3 bases; bases with no gene match: 3. CDR3 in amino acids: CASSSRDSSYNEQFF. DNA of the CDR3: TGTGCCAGCAGCTCCCGGGACAGCTCCTACAATGAGCAGTTCTTC. The full variable domain, completed using reference TRBV5-4 and TRBJ2-1, is ETGVTQSPTHLIKTRGQQVTLRCSSQSGHNTVSWYQQALGQGPQFIFQYYREEENGRGNFPPRFSGLQFPNYSSELNVNALELDDSALYLCASSSRDSSYNEQFFGPGTRLTVL.

This clonotype was seen repeatedly, ten times or more. The rearrangement joins TRBV5-1 to TRBJ2-1; D gene ambiguous. The CDR3 consists of 13 residues. Per the germline V gene, CDR1 is SGHRS and CDR2 is YFSETQ. The germline V and J ends were trimmed by 1 base and 9 bases, with 11 bases remaining between them. The DNA of the CDR3 is TGCGCCAGCAGCTTGTACCCAGACCTTGAGCAGTTCTTC. This gives the protein CASSLYPDLEQFF.

This clonotype was observed many times. Here the CDR3 reads CASSLRGGFNEQFF. As DNA, the CDR3 is TGTGCCAGCAGCTTACGCGGGGGATTCAATGAGCAGTTCTTC. The chain joins TRBV11-3 to TRBJ2-1; 7 bases match TRBD2. The germline gives CDR1 SGHNT, CDR2 YENEEA. This CDR3 has 14 amino acids. Unmatched junction bases numbered 4, after V lost 2 bases and J lost 6 bases.

This clonotype was observed at least ten times. The J gene is TRBJ1-1, the V gene TRBV12-3 or TRBV12-4; D gene unclear. Trimming stripped 3 bases from V and 1 base from J, with 6 bases between. The CDR3 runs 13 residues. For the CDR3, the DNA is TGTGCCAGCAGTTTGAGCCCGAACACTGAAGCTTTCTTT. It yields the protein CASSLSPNTEAFF.

This clonotype was seen repeatedly, ten times or more. The rearrangement uses TRBV5-1 and TRBJ2-1; TRBD2 is a possible D gene (5 bases). Trimming stripped 4 bases from V and 4 bases from J, with 18 bases between. The CDR3 totals 16 residues. Germline V gene sequence: CDR1 SGHRS, CDR2 YFSETQ. CDR3 loop: CASSPGSSLRYNEQFF. CDR3 DNA sequence: TGCGCCAGCAGCCCGGGGTCCTCCTTGAGGTACAATGAGCAGTTCTTC.

This clonotype has a count of ten or more. The chain carries TRBV9 and TRBJ2-7; 11 bases map to TRBD2. CDR1 and CDR2 (germline): SGDLS, YYNGEE. The length of the CDR3 is 16 residues. Unmatched junction bases numbered 7, after V lost 4 bases and J lost 1 base. CDR3 nucleotides: TGTGCCAGCAGCCCGGGACTAGCGGTCCAATCCTACGAGCAGTACTTC. Encoded protein: CASSPGLAVQSYEQYF. The full variable domain, completed using reference TRBV9 and TRBJ2-7, is DSGVTQTPKHLITATGQRVTLRCSPRSGDLSVYWYQQSLDQGLQFLIQYYNGEERAKGNILERFSAQQFPDLHSELNLSSLELGDSALYFCASSPGLAVQSYEQYFGPGTRLTVT.

The sample holds many counts of this clonotype. The chain joins TRBV29-1 to TRBJ1-2; D perhaps matches TRBD1 (5 bases). With 5 bases removed from V and 2 bases from J, the gap between germline ends came to 6 bases. Per the germline V gene, CDR1 is SQVTM and CDR2 is ANQGSEA. This CDR3 has 11 residues. Here the CDR3 reads CSVRQNYGYTF. CDR3 DNA sequence: TGCAGCGTTAGACAGAACTATGGCTACACCTTC.